This is a list of T cell receptor beta chains from one sample in a study of blood T cell repertoires in COVID-19. This table comes from immunoSEQ multiplex PCR, and its TCRdb copy is limited to in-frame clones, with some not included. The sample comprises about 220,000 clones, 90% of which are singletons, and approximately 15% rests with the top ten. The specimen sequenced was PBMCs or T cells enriched from blood (not recorded which). Source of these receptors: a man aged 25 to 40 who had been exposed to COVID-19. The CDR3 runs from the conserved cysteine through the conserved F or W. The D gene is left open where the match is weak. A row's size may be missing; if present it is once, few, many or a size class.

D gene	V gene	clone size	J gene	CDR3 DNA	CDR3 protein
.	TRBV7-2	.	TRBJ2-7	TGTGCCAGCAGCCCCATGAGGACTTCCTACGAGCAGTACTTC	CASSPMRTSYEQYF
TRBD2	TRBV7-8	.	TRBJ2-2	TGTGCCAGCAGCTTAGGCGGGGGTGGGACCGGGGAGCTGTTTTTT	CASSLGGGGTGELFF
TRBD1	TRBV12-3/TRBV12-4	.	TRBJ1-1	TGTGCCAGCAGCAACCGGGGGACAGAAAAGTGGTTCTTT	CASSNRGTEKWFF
TRBD1	TRBV30	.	TRBJ1-1	TGTGCCTGGAAGTCCGGGACAGGAGGTTTCTTT	CAWKSGTGGFF
.	TRBV2	once	TRBJ1-2	TGTGCCACCAGAGGAGAATACTCGGATGGCTACACCTTC	CATRGEYSDGYTF
TRBD2	TRBV6-5	once	TRBJ2-3	TGTGCCAGCAACTCCGGACTAGACCACACAGATACGCAGTATTTT	CASNSGLDHTDTQYF
.	TRBV7-2	.	TRBJ1-1	TGTGCCAGCAGCTTAGCGGTCCGGGGAACTGAAGCTTTCTTT	CASSLAVRGTEAFF
.	TRBV6-2/TRBV6-3	.	TRBJ1-6	TGTGCCAGCAGTCTCGAAAGACTCTTCAATAATTCACCCCTCCACTTT	CASSLERLFNNSPLHF
.	TRBV19	.	TRBJ1-2	TGTGCCAGTAGCCCCCAAACAAATAACTATGGCTACACCTTC	CASSPQTNNYGYTF
.	TRBV7-3	.	TRBJ2-2	TGTGCCAGCAGCGCACGAGGGACGCGGGACGGGGAGCTGTTTTTT	CASSARGTRDGELFF
.	TRBV3-1/TRBV3-2	.	TRBJ2-5	TGTGCCAGCAGCCAAGATCAAAAGACCCAGTACTTC	CASSQDQKTQYF
TRBD1	TRBV5-1	.	TRBJ2-7	TGCGCCAGCAGCTCTGCCGGGACAGGGACCTACGAGCAGTACTTC	CASSSAGTGTYEQYF
.	TRBV4-2	.	TRBJ2-5	TGTGCCAGCAGCCTAAGCGGGGGACAGAGGACAGAGACCCAGTACTTC	CASSLSGGQRTETQYF
TRBD1	TRBV19	.	TRBJ1-5	TGTGCCAGTAGTCCAGGGACAGGGGCCCAGCCCCAGCATTTT	CASSPGTGAQPQHF
.	TRBV11-3	.	TRBJ1-6	TGTGCCAGCAGCCAAAACAGGGATTCACCCCTCCACTTT	CASSQNRDSPLHF
.	TRBV4-3	.	TRBJ1-2	TGCGCCAGCAGCCGCCGGGTTAACTATGGCTACACCTTC	CASSRRVNYGYTF
.	TRBV2	.	TRBJ2-3	TGTGCCAGCGGAGGGGACAGATTTCTCCTCGGGAGTACAGATACGCAGTATTTT	CASGGDRFLLGSTDTQYF
.	TRBV7-9	once	TRBJ1-2	TGTGCCAGCAGCTTAGCCGGCAGGGAGGATGGCTACACCTTC	CASSLAGREDGYTF
TRBD1	TRBV4-3	.	TRBJ1-6	TGCGCCAGCAGCCAAGATATAGGACAGGGGTCGGGTTCACCCCTCCACTTT	CASSQDIGQGSGSPLHF
TRBD2	TRBV19	.	TRBJ2-1	TGTGCCAGTAAGACTAGCGGGGGGGGACACAATGAGCAGTTCTTC	CASKTSGGGHNEQFF
TRBD1	TRBV2	.	TRBJ1-5	TGTGCCAGCAGTTCTACAGGGGGCGATCAGCCCCAGCATTTT	CASSSTGGDQPQHF
.	TRBV14	.	TRBJ2-1	TGTGCCAGCAGCCTCACCGGAGGCTACAATGAGCAGTTCTTC	CASSLTGGYNEQFF
.	TRBV7-6	.	TRBJ2-2	TGTGCCAGCAGCTTAGCTCTGAGCGCCGGGGAGCTGTTTTTT	CASSLALSAGELFF
TRBD1	TRBV15	.	TRBJ1-4	TGTGCCACCAGCAGAGATCGGAGGGTACAGGGGAATGAAAAACTGTTTTTT	CATSRDRRVQGNEKLFF
TRBD2	TRBV28	.	TRBJ2-1	TGTGCCAGCAGCCGGGGGACTAGCGGGGGGATGGATGAGCAGTTCTTC	CASSRGTSGGMDEQFF
.	TRBV4-1	once	TRBJ2-2	TGCGCCAGCAGCCAAGAAAGGGGCCGACAACGCGAGGACGGGGAGCTGTTTTTT	CASSQERGRQREDGELFF
.	TRBV11-2	.	TRBJ2-7	TGTGCCAGCAGTCCCAACAGGGGGCGGGGGGTTTACGAGCAGTACTTC	CASSPNRGRGVYEQYF
TRBD2	TRBV5-1	once	TRBJ2-3	TGCGCCAGCAGCACCGCGGGGGGAACAGATACGCAGTATTTT	CASSTAGGTDTQYF
TRBD2	TRBV10-2	few	TRBJ2-1	TGCGCCAGCAGTGAGGGACTAGCCCCCCGGAGTGAGCAGTTCTTC	CASSEGLAPRSEQFF
TRBD1	TRBV29-1	.	TRBJ2-3	TGCAGCGGGGACAGGACAGATACGCAGTATTTT	CSGDRTDTQYF
TRBD1	TRBV30	.	TRBJ1-1	TGTGCCTGGAGCAGGGGGGCGGCTATGAACACTGAAGCTTTCTTT	CAWSRGAAMNTEAFF
TRBD1	TRBV12-3/TRBV12-4	.	TRBJ2-7	TGTGCCAGCAGCAGGGGGCCCTACGAGCAGTACTTC	CASSRGPYEQYF
.	TRBV4-1	.	TRBJ1-4	TGCGCCAGCAGCCAAGACCCCCCACCACGAGGAAATAGACTGTTTTTT	CASSQDPPPRGNRLFF
.	TRBV4-3	.	TRBJ2-6	TGCGCCAGCAGCCAAGAACCAGCGTCCGGGGCCAACGTCCTGACTTTC	CASSQEPASGANVLTF
TRBD1	TRBV11-3	.	TRBJ1-3	TGTGCCAGCAGCTCCGGGACAGGGAACTCTGGAAACACCATATATTTT	CASSSGTGNSGNTIYF
.	TRBV5-1	.	TRBJ1-4	TGCGCCAGCAGCCCCCGGACCGACAGCCCCAATGAAAAACTGTTTTTT	CASSPRTDSPNEKLFF